The entry that follows covers one T cell receptor (beta chain) sequence. Antigen specificity is unknown. This record belongs to a study of T cell responses to AZD1222 COVID-19 vaccine. This CDR3 has 14 amino acids. The V gene's germline CDR1 is SQVTM and CDR2 ANQGSEA. Trimming removed 4 bases from V and 3 bases from J; junction bases left unmatched: 6. General study points: Spike as a whole was targeted by vaccine-associated CD4 TCRs, dominant at 160-218 and 743-854. Clonal diversity was possibly underestimated, and white British individuals and females predominated among donors. Only a handful of AZD1222 recipients were seropositive at baseline.

Some clones are missing from TCRdb's copy, which holds only in-frame ones; the method was immunoSEQ multiplex PCR. The data contain 98,000 or so clones, approximately 84% of them seen just once; the ten biggest clones take up 12% to 15%. The rearrangement uses TRBV29-1 and TRBJ1-1; TRBD1 matches 9 bases. Material: peripheral blood, obtained 28 days after the second AZD1222 dose. This TCR derives from an adult who received the AZD1222 COVID-19 vaccine. CDR3 in DNA: TGCAGCGTTGGGACAGGGGATTTTGACACTGAAGCTTTCTTT. The encoded protein is CSVGTGDFDTEAFF.